Given below is one TCR beta chain in context. No antigen is known for it. The data derive from a study of T cell responses to AZD1222 COVID-19 vaccine. Study-level points and caveats: Rises in breadth and depth of Spike-specific TCRs came after two AZD1222 doses. Clonal diversity was possibly underestimated, and the donors were mostly white British, with more females.

The CDR3 loop spans 13 amino acids. Germline V gene sequence: CDR1 MDHEN, CDR2 SYDVKM. The germline V and J ends were trimmed by 5 bases and 9 bases, with 11 bases remaining between them. This table comes from immunoSEQ multiplex PCR, and its TCRdb copy is limited to in-frame clones, with some not included. Here the sample spans some 180,000 clones, 85% to 95% being singletons. J is TRBJ1-6 and V is TRBV28; D is unclear. This receptor was identified in an adult in good health. The sample was peripheral blood, taken on day 0 of AZD1222 vaccination. The CDR3 protein is CASSPPSGSPLHF. CDR3 sequence (DNA): TGTGCCAGCAGTCCCCCGTCGGGTTCACCCCTCCACTTT.